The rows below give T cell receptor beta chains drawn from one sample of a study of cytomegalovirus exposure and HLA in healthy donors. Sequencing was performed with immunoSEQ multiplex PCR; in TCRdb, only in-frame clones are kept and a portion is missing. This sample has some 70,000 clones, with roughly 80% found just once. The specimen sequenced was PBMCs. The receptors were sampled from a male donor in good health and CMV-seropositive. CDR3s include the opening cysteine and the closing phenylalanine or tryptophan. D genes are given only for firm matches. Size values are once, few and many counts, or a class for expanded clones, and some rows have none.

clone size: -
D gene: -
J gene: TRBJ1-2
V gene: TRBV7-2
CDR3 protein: CASSQRDTPNYGYTF
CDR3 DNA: TGTGCCAGCAGCCAACGGGACACCCCTAACTATGGCTACACCTTC

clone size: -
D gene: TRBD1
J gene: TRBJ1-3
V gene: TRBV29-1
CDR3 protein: CSATGISGNTIYF
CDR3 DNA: TGCAGCGCGACAGGGATCTCTGGAAACACCATATATTTT

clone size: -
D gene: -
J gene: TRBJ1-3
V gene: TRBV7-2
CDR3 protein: CASSPAGGLFGNTIYF
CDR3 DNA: TGTGCCAGTTCCCCCGCGGGGGGGCTATTTGGAAACACCATATATTTT

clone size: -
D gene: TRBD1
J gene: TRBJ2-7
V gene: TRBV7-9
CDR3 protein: CASSPGTGWAYF
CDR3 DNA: TGTGCCAGCAGCCCCGGGACAGGCTGGGCGTACTTC

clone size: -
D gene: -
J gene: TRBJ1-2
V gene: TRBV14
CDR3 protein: CASSIGPRGYTF
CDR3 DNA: TGTGCCAGCAGCATCGGTCCCCGGGGCTACACCTTC

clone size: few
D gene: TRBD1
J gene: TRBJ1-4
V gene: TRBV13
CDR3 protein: CASSDLVSGGQRAEELFF
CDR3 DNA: TGTGCCAGCAGCGACCTAGTCTCCGGGGGACAGAGGGCCGAGGAACTGTTTTTT

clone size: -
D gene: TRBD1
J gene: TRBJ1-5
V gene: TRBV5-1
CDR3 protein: CASSLTGVEGEQPQHF
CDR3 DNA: TGCGCCAGCAGTCTGACAGGGGTAGAAGGGGAACAGCCCCAGCATTTT

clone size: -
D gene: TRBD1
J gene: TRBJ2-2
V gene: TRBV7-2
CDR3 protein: CASSRGTGGRELFF
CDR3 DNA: TGTGCCAGCAGCCGGGGGACAGGGGGTAGGGAGCTGTTTTTT

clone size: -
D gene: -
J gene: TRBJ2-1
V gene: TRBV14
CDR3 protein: CASSQPTGTGQFF
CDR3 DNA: TGTGCCAGCAGCCAACCAACAGGTACGGGGCAGTTCTTC

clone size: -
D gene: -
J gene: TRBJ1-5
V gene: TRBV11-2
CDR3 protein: CASSEGFNQPQHF
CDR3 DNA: TGTGCCAGCAGCGAGGGTTTCAATCAGCCCCAGCATTTT

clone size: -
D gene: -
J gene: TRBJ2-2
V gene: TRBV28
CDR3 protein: CASNPWGPGELFF
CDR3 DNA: TGTGCCAGCAATCCTTGGGGGCCCGGGGAGCTGTTTTTT

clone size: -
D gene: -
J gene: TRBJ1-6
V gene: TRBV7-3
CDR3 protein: CASSFGAGVGSPLHF
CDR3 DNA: TGTGCCAGCAGCTTCGGGGCAGGGGTTGGTTCACCCCTCCACTTT

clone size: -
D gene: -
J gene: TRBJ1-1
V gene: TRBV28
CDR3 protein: CASSLYRYTEAFF
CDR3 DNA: TGTGCCAGCAGTCTGTACAGGTACACTGAAGCTTTCTTT

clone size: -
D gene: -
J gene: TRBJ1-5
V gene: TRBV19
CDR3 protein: CASSINGRSVGVGGSNQPQHF
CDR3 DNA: TGTGCCAGTAGTATTAACGGACGGTCGGTAGGGGTGGGGGGTAGCAATCAGCCCCAGCATTTT

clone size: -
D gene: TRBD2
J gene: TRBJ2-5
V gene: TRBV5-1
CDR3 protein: CASSLAPAGAGETQYF
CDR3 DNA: TGCGCCAGCAGCTTGGCGCCAGCGGGGGCTGGGGAGACCCAGTACTTC

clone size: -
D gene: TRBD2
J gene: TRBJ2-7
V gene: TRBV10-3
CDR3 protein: CAITGTSGGAYEQYF
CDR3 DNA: TGTGCCATCACCGGGACTAGCGGGGGGGCCTACGAGCAGTACTTC

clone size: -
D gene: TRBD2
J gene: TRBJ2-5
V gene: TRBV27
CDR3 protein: CASSLLAGGGETQYF
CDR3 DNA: TGTGCCAGCAGTTTATTAGCGGGGGGAGGGGAGACCCAGTACTTC

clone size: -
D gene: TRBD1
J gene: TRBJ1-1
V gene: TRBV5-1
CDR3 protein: CASSNMGQGATEAFF
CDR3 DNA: TGCGCCAGCAGCAACATGGGACAGGGGGCCACTGAAGCTTTCTTT

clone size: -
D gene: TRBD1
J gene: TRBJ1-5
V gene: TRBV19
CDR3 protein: CASSIRPRMTGGMSNQPQHF
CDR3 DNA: TGTGCCAGTAGTATAAGACCCCGGATGACAGGGGGGATGAGCAACCAGCCCCAGCATTTT

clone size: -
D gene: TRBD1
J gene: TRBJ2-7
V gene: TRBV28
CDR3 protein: CASSHRAGGYEQYF
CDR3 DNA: TGTGCCAGCAGCCACCGGGCAGGGGGCTACGAGCAGTACTTC

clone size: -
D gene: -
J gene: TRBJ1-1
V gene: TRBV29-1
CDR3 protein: CSVEDHTQGLGEAFF
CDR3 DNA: TGCAGCGTTGAAGATCATACCCAGGGCTTAGGTGAAGCTTTCTTT

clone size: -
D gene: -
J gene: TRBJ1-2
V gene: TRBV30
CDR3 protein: CAWSTGSPYGYTF
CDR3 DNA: TGTGCCTGGAGTACAGGGTCTCCCTATGGCTACACCTTC

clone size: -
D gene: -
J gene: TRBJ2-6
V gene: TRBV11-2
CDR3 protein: CASSLVLGAGGANVLTF
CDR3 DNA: TGTGCCAGCAGCTTAGTGCTGGGGGCGGGTGGGGCCAACGTCCTGACTTTC

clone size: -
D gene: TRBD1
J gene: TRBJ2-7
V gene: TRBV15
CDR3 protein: CATSDRQGDNEQYF
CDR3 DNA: TGTGCCACCAGCGACCGACAGGGGGACAACGAGCAGTACTTC

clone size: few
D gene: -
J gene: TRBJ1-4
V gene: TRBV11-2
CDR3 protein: CASSASQGSNEKLFF
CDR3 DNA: TGTGCCAGCAGCGCCAGTCAGGGGTCTAATGAAAAACTGTTTTTT

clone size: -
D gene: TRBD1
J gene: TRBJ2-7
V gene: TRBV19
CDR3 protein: CASSIARQGYNEQYF
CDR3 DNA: TGTGCCAGTAGTATAGCCCGACAGGGCTATAACGAGCAGTACTTC

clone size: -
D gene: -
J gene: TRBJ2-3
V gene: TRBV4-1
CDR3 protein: CASSQRGGSPTDTQYF
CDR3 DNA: TGCGCCAGCAGCCAAAGGGGGGGATCACCCACAGATACGCAGTATTTT

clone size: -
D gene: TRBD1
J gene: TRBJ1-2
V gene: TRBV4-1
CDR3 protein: CASSQRQGAGYGYTF
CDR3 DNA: TGCGCCAGCAGCCAGAGACAGGGTGCGGGCTATGGCTACACCTTC

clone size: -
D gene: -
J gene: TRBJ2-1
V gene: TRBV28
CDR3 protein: CASSFTQGNEQFF
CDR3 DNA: TGTGCCAGCAGTTTTACCCAGGGCAATGAGCAGTTCTTC

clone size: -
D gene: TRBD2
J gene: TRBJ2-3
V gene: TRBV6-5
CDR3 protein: CASKAGGATDTQYF
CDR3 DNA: TGTGCCAGCAAGGCCGGGGGGGCCACAGATACGCAGTATTTT

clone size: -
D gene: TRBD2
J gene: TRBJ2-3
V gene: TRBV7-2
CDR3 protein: CASSLAGSSGGLYTQYF
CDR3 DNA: TGTGCCAGCAGCTTAGCGGGTTCTAGCGGGGGTCTGTATACGCAGTATTTT

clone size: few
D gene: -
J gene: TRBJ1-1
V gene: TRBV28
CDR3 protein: CASRPGHNTEAFF
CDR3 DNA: TGTGCCAGCAGACCGGGACACAACACTGAAGCTTTCTTT

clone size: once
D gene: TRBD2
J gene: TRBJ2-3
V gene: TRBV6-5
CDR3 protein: CASSYAGGSTDTQYF
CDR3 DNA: TGTGCCAGCAGTTATGCGGGGGGGAGCACAGATACGCAGTATTTT

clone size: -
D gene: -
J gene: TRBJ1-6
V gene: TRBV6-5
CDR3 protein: CASSYSPTWNSPLHF
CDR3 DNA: TGTGCCAGCAGTTACTCGCCGACTTGGAATTCACCCCTCCACTTT

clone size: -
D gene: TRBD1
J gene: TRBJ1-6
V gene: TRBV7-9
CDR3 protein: CASSSRDRYNSPLHF
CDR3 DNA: TGTGCCAGCAGCTCCCGGGACAGATATAATTCACCCCTCCACTTT

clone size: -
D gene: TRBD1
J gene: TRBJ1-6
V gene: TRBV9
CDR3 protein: CASSVRQGPNSPLHF
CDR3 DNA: TGTGCCAGCAGCGTCCGACAGGGACCGAATTCACCCCTCCACTTT

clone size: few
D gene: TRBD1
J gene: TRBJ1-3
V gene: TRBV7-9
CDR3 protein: CASSHPGGSGNTIYF
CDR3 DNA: TGTGCCAGCAGCCACCCAGGGGGATCTGGAAACACCATATATTTT

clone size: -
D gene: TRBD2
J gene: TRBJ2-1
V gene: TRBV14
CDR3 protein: CASSQEGLAGSSYNEQFF
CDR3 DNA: TGTGCCAGCAGCCAAGAGGGACTAGCGGGGAGCTCCTACAATGAGCAGTTCTTC

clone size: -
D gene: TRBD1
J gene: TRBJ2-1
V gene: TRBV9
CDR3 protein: CASSVARDRGYNEQFF
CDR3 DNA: TGTGCCAGCAGCGTAGCTCGGGACAGGGGGTACAATGAGCAGTTCTTC

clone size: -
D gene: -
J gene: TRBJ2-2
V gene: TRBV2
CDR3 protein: CASCLTSSTGELFF
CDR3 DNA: TGTGCCAGCTGCTTAACTTCCTCCACCGGGGAGCTGTTTTTT

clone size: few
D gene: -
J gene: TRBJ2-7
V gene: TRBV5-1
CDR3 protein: CASSPGHSLDEQYF
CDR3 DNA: TGCGCCAGCAGCCCGGGACACTCACTAGACGAGCAGTACTTC

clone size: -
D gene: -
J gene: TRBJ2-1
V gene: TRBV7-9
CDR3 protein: CASSLEGGNEQFF
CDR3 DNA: TGTGCCAGCAGCTTAGAAGGGGGCAATGAGCAGTTCTTC

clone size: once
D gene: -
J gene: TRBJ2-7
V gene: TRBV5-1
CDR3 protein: CASSPEGGQKHEQYF
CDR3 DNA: TGCGCCAGCAGCCCTGAGGGGGGGCAGAAGCACGAGCAGTACTTC

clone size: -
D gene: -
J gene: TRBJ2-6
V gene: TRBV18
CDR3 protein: CASSPYSPKGSGANVLTF
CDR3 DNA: TGTGCCAGCTCACCCTACTCCCCTAAAGGGAGCGGGGCCAACGTCCTGACTTTC

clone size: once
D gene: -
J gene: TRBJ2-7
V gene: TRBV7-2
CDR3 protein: CASSTKRIGGYTYEQYF
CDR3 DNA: TGTGCCAGCAGCACCAAGAGGATAGGGGGTTACACCTACGAGCAGTACTTC

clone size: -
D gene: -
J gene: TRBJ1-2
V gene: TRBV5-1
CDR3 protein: CASSLGPTENYGYTF
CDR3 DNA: TGCGCCAGCAGCTTGGGGCCCACAGAAAACTATGGCTACACCTTC

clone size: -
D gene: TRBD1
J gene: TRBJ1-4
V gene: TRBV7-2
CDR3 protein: CASSLVGQGGWYEKLFF
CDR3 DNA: TGTGCCAGCAGCTTAGTGGGACAGGGGGGGTGGTATGAAAAACTGTTTTTT

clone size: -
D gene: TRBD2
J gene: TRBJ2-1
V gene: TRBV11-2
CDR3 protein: CASSMPGRGSSYNEQFF
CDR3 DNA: TGTGCCAGCAGCATGCCGGGGCGGGGGAGCTCCTACAATGAGCAGTTCTTC

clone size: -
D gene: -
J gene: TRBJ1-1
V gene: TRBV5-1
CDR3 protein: CASSPDSMNTEAFF
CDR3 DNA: TGCGCCAGCAGCCCGGACAGCATGAACACTGAAGCTTTCTTT

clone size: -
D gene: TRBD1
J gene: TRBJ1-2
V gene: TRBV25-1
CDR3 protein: CASRPPGQGLYGYTF
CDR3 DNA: TGTGCCAGCAGACCACCGGGACAGGGCCTTTATGGCTACACCTTC

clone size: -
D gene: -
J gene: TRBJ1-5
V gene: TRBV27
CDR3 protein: CASSTSRGLGQPQHF
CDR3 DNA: TGTGCCAGCAGTACCTCGAGGGGGTTGGGTCAGCCCCAGCATTTT

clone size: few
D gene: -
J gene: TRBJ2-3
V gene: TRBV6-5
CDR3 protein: CASSYSGGAGDTQYF
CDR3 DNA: TGTGCCAGCAGTTACTCTGGGGGCGCGGGAGATACGCAGTATTTT

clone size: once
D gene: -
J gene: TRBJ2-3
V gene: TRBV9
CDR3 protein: CASSPRWGGTDTQYF
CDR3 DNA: TGTGCCAGCAGCCCGAGGTGGGGGGGCACAGATACGCAGTATTTT